The 9 T cell receptor beta chains presented below share a single source sample, sequenced in a study of tumor and adjacent non-tumor tissue in lung cancer (dated by TCRdb to 2016 to 2018). Preparation of the library involved multiplex PCR. The sample was run on an Illumina HiSeq 2500. Following protocols modified from ARM-PCR, the researchers constructed TCRbeta libraries through three rounds of nested PCR with primers (Table S4). The public sequencing data were trimmed at Q25 with fastp and processed into clonotypes with MiXCR by TCRdb, which kept only in-frame beta chains. Here each entry gathers all rows of one CDR3 protein and keeps the most common genes and DNA. The sample table lists around 210,000 distinct CDR3 sequences, roughly 70% of them with a count of one. Together, the top ten hold around 27% of the sample. RNA was isolated from bulk unsorted tissue, and RNA quality was assessed with a NanoDrop ND-1000 and an Agilent 2100.

Source material: lung tumor tissue. These TCRs come from a man aged 60 to 69 with non-small cell lung cancer.

A note on this clonotype: The germline gene is not matched at one end of the junction; a read error may be the cause. The rearrangement joins TRBV20-1 to TRBJ1-2, with a weak D call TRBD1 (6 bases). CDR3 length: 14 amino acids. The germline CDR1 and CDR2 sequences are DFQATT and SNEGSKA (reference sequence). The CDR3 spells CSAREGGCSYGYTF. The CDR3, as DNA: TGTAGTGCTAGAGAGGGGGGGTGCAGCTATGGCTACACCTTC.

A word on this clonotype: This may be a read error: a much more frequent sequence differs by one nucleotide. The rearrangement links TRBV6-6 to TRBJ2-3; D might be TRBD2 (5 bases). Germline lookup yields CDR1 MNHNY and CDR2 SVGAGI (reference sequence). This CDR3 contains 17 residues. Trimming shortened V by 0 bases and J by 2 bases, and 15 bases separated the two germline ends. The CDR3 spells CASSYSRGRQITDTQYF. Here the CDR3 DNA reads TGTGCCAGCAGTTACTCGAGAGGGCGGCAGATCACAGATACGCAGTATTTT.

The rearrangement links TRBV11-2 to TRBJ2-1, with TRBD2 as a possible D gene (6 bases). V was clipped by 7 bases and J by 4 bases, with 14 bases between them. The length of the CDR3 is 14 residues. The germline gives CDR1 SGHAT, CDR2 FQNNGV. The CDR3 loop reads CASNSSVGYNEQFF. The CDR3 nucleotides are TGTGCCAGCAACTCTAGCGTGGGATACAATGAGCAGTTCTTC.

Comment on this clonotype: It may be a read error: a sequence one base away is much more abundant. The chain links TRBV20-1 to TRBJ1-5; D gene uncertain. The CDR3 has 12 residues. Per the germline V gene, CDR1 is DFQATT and CDR2 is SNEGSKA (reference sequence). Here the CDR3 DNA reads TGCAGCCTTGGGAGGGCCAATCAGCCCCAGCATTTT. This codes for CSLGRANQPQHF.

A word on this clonotype: A much bigger clone sits one base away, suggesting this may be a read error. The CDR3 end shows no conserved phenylalanine or tryptophan, and so a read error is likely. The chain carries TRBV11-1 and TRBJ1-1; D might be TRBD1 (6 bases). Trimming took off 7 bases at V and 5 bases at J, with 14 bases between the two ends. Germline lookup yields CDR1 SGHAT and CDR2 FQDESV (reference sequence). This CDR3 is 13 amino acids long. CDR3 nucleotides: TGTGCCAGCACCAGGGGCAGGCAGACTGAAGCTTTCCTT. Translating it yields CASTRGRQTEAFL.

This clonotype was counted a few times. J is TRBJ2-1 and V is TRBV20-1; D is unresolved. The germline gives CDR1 DFQATT, CDR2 SNEGSKA (reference sequence). There are 15 residues in the CDR3. V lost 3 bases and J lost 2, with 14 bases in between. The CDR3 DNA reads TGCAGTGCTAGCTCCGCCCCGAGCCCCTACAATGAGCAGTTCTTC. As protein: CSASSAPSPYNEQFF.

This clonotype turned up a few times. This rearrangement joins TRBV20-1 to TRBJ1-5, with D possibly being TRBD1 (5 bases). The CDR3 is made up of 14 amino acids. Trimming removed 2 bases from V and 2 bases from J, with 10 bases in between. Germline loops: CDR1 DFQATT, CDR2 SNEGSKA (reference sequence). The CDR3 reads CSARRGGGNQPQHF. Here the CDR3 DNA reads TGCAGTGCTAGAAGGGGTGGGGGCAATCAGCCCCAGCATTTT.

This clonotype was seen a few times. At one end, the junction sequence differs from germline, possibly due to a read error. This chain links TRBV11-2 with TRBJ2-1; 10 nucleotides align to TRBD1. The V gene's germline CDR1 is SGHAT and CDR2 FQNNGV. This CDR3 is 15 amino acids long. The CDR3 region has the DNA TGTCCCAGCAGCACGACAGGGGGCGTCACCAATGAACAGTTCTTC. Protein product: CPSSTTGGVTNEQFF.

This clonotype has just one count. The chain links TRBV12-3 or TRBV12-4 to TRBJ1-3; D gene uncertain. The CDR3 is 14 amino acids. V lost 3 bases to trimming and J lost 6 bases, with 12 bases between them. The CDR3 spells CASSFGGVANTIYF. The CDR3 DNA sequence: TGTGCCAGCAGTTTTGGCGGGGTCGCAAACACCATATATTTT.